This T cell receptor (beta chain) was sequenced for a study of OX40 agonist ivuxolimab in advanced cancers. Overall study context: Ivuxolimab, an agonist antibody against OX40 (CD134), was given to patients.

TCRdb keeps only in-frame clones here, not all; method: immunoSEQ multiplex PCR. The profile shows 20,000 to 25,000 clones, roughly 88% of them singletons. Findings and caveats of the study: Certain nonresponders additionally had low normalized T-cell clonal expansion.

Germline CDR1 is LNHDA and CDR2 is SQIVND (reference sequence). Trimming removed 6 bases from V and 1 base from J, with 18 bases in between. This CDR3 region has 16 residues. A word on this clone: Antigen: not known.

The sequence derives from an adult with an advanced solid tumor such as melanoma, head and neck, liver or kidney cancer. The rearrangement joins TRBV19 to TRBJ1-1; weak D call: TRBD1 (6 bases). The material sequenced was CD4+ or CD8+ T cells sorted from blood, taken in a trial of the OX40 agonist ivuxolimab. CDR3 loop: CASSNGHREWNTEAFF. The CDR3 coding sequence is TGTGCCAGTAGCAACGGGCACAGGGAGTGGAACACTGAAGCTTTCTTT.